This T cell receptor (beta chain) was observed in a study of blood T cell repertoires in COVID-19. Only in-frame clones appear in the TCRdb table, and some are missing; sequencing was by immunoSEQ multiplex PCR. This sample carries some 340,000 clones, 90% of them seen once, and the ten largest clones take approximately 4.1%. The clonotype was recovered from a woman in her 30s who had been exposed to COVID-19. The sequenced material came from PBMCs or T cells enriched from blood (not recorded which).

DNA for the CDR3: TGTGCCAGCAGTTACGGGACAGGGAGACAAGAGACCCAGTACTTC. Protein sequence: CASSYGTGRQETQYF. This sequence joins TRBV6-2 or TRBV6-3 and TRBJ2-5; 9 bases are shared with TRBD1. Germline CDR1 MNHEY, CDR2 SVGEGT. V dropped 2 bases and J dropped 2; count of bases not matched to a gene: 3. CDR3 length: 15 amino acids.